This T cell receptor (beta chain) is drawn from a study of low-dose radiotherapy and immunotherapy resistance in tumors. Study-level information: Treatment of Cohort 2 consisted of 1 Gy per fraction every two weeks, amounting to 13 Gy over 26 weeks.

First-strand cDNA used TRAV- and TRBV-specific primers, covering alpha and beta chains. Both a constant-region primer and a V-primer adapter served to amplify TCRs across roughly 20 PCR cycles. From the reads, TCRdb called clonotypes with MiXCR, one entry per CDR3 protein. The sample carries roughly 10,000 distinct CDR3 sequences, 40% to 55% recorded once. Nivolumab, ipilimumab, aspirin, low-dose cyclophosphamide and low-dose radiotherapy were given to donors. As a condition of eligibility, patients had advanced solid tumors lacking tumor-infiltrating lymphocytes. Per the germline V gene, CDR1 is LNHNV and CDR2 is YYDKDF (reference sequence). This CDR3 has 15 residues. Deletions cut 0 bases from V and 9 bases from J, with 14 bases between.

The V call is TRBV15, the J call TRBJ1-4; D is unresolved. The clonotype comes from a human donor with advanced metastatic prostate, ovarian, gallbladder or colorectal cancer (not recorded which). This table probably holds off-target reads from a library built for another chain. The CDR3 region is CATSRDRGVGKKLFF. For the CDR3, the DNA is TGTGCCACCAGCAGAGATCGTGGGGTTGGTAAAAAACTGTTTTTT.